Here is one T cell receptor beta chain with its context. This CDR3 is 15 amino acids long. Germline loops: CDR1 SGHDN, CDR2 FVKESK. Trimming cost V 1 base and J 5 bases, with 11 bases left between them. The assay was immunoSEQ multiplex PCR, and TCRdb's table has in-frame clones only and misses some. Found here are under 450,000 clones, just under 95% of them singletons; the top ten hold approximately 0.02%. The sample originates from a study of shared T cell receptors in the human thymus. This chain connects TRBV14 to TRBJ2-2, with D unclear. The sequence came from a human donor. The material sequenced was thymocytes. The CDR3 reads CASSQAMGWTGELFF. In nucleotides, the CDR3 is TGTGCCAGCAGCCAAGCAATGGGGTGGACCGGGGAGCTGTTTTTT.